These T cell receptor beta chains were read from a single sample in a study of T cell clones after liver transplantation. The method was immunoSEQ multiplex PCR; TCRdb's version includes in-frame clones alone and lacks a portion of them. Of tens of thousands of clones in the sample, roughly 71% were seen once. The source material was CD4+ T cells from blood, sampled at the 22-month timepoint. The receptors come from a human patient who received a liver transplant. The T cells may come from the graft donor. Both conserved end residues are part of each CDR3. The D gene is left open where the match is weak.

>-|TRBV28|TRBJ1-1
CASSSQMNTEAFF
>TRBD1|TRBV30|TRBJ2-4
CAWIQTDRGGKNIQYF
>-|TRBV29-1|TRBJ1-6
CSVQEFNSPLHF
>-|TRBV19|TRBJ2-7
CASSMGTYEQYF
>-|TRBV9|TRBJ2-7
CASSVDGGQVAYEQYF
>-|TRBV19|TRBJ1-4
CASSPGPGNEKLFF
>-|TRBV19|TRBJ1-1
CASSHRTATEAFF
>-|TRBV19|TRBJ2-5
CASGRDRTELPGQETQYF
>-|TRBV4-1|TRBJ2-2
CASSQDRGTWENTGELFF
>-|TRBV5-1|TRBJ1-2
CASSSNAEGWDGYTF
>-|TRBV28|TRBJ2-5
CASSGPAQETQYF
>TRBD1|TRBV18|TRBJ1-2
CASSPAGQGNYGYTF
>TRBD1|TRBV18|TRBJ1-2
CASSPSTGIVGYGYTF
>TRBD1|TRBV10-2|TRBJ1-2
CASRDRVRGGGYTF
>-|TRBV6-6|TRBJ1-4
CASKLREMSSLFF
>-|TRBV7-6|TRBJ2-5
CASSLGQPGAQYF
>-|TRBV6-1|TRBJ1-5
CASLRGSNQPQHF
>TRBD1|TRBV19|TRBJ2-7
CASSAQGALYEQYF
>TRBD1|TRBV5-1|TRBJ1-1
CASSPQGASTEAFF
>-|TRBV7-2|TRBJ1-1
CASSLNRQNTEAFF
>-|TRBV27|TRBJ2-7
CASSLFNKGPYEQYF
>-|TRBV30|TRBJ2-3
CACKQGSTDTQYF
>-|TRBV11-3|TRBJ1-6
CASSLGYVPAGHRKNSPLHF
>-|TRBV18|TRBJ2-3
CASSPRSADTQYF